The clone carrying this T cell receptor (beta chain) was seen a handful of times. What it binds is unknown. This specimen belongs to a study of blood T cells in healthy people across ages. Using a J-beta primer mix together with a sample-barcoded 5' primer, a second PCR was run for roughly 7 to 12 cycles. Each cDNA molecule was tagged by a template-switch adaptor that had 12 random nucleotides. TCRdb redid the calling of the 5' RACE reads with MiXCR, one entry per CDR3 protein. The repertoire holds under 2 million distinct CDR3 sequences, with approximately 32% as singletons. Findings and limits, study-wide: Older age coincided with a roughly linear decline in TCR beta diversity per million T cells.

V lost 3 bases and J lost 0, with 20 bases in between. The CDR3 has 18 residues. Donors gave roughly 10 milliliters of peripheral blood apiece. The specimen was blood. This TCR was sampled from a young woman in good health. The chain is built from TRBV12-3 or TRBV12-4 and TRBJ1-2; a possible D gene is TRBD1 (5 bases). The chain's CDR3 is CASSFLVPRGYSNYGYTF. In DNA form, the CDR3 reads TGTGCCAGCAGTTTCTTAGTTCCGCGGGGGTATTCTAACTATGGCTACACCTTC.